This T cell receptor (beta chain) emerged from a study of T cell responses to AZD1222 COVID-19 vaccine. This clone has just one count. Clones were sequenced by immunoSEQ multiplex PCR, and TCRdb holds only the in-frame ones, with some missing. This table has around 200,000 clones, almost 90% appearing once. Germline V lookup: CDR1 SGHTA, CDR2 FQGNSA. This CDR3 comprises 13 residues. Trimming cost V 5 bases and J 4 bases, with 12 bases left between them. The source material was peripheral blood, sampled on day 0 of AZD1222 vaccination. The clonotype comes from an adult in good health. V is TRBV7-2 and J is TRBJ2-7; possible D gene TRBD1, 6 bases. Here the CDR3 reads CASSQGIGYEQYF. The CDR3 bases are TGTGCCAGCAGCCAGGGGATAGGTTACGAGCAGTACTTC.